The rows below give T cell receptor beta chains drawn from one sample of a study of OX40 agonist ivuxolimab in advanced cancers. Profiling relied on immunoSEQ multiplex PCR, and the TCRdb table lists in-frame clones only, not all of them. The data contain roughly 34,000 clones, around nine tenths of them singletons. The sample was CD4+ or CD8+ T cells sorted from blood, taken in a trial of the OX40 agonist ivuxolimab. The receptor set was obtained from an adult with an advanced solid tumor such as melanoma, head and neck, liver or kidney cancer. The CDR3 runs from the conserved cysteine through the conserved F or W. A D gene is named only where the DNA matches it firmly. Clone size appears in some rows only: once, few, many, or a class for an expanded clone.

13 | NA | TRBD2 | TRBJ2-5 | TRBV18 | CASSPKGAGEQYF | TGTGCCAGCTCACCAAAGGGAGCGGGAGAGCAGTACTTC
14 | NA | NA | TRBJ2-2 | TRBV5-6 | CASSLDVDTGELFF | TGTGCCAGCAGCTTGGACGTGGACACCGGGGAGCTGTTTTTT
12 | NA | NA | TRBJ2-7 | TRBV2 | CASSESPYEQYF | TGTGCCAGCAGTGAGTCACCGTACGAGCAGTACTTC
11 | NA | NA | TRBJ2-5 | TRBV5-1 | CASRGGETQYF | TGCGCCAGCAGGGGGGGAGAGACCCAGTACTTC
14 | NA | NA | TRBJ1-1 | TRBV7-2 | CASSLIRGNTEAFF | TGTGCCAGCAGCTTAATAAGGGGTAACACTGAAGCTTTCTTT
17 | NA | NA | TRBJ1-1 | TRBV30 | CAWTITGRTALNTEAFF | TGTGCCTGGACGATTACGGGGCGGACTGCCTTGAACACTGAAGCTTTCTTT
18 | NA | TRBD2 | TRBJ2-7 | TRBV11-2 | CASSLGRLAGGPIYEQYF | TGTGCCAGCAGCTTAGGGCGCCTAGCGGGAGGGCCGATCTACGAGCAGTACTTC
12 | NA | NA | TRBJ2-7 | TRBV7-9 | CASSFGQGEQYF | TGTGCCAGCAGCTTTGGGCAGGGCGAGCAGTACTTC
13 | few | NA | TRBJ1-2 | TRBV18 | CASSTDRNYGYTF | TGTGCCAGCTCCACGGACCGTAACTATGGCTACACCTTC
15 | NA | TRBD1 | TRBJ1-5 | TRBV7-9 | CASSSDDRGYQPQHF | TGTGCCAGCAGCTCTGATGACAGGGGCTATCAGCCCCAGCATTTT
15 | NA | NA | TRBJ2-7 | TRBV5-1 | CASSLSTGLSYEQYF | TGCGCCAGCAGCTTATCTACGGGCCTCTCCTACGAGCAGTACTTC
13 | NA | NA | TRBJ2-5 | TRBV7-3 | CASSSTASETQYF | TGTGCCAGCAGCTCAACCGCCAGCGAGACCCAGTACTTC
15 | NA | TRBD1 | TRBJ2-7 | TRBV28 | CASSAALGQGSEQYF | TGTGCCAGCAGCGCTGCCTTGGGACAGGGCTCCGAGCAGTACTTC
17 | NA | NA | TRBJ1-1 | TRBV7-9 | CASSLHLEAGRNTEAFF | TGTGCCAGCAGCTTACACCTTGAGGCGGGCCGGAACACTGAAGCTTTCTTT
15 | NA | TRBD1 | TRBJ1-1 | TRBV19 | CASSMKGQGNTEAFF | TGTGCCAGTAGTATGAAGGGACAGGGGAACACTGAAGCTTTCTTT
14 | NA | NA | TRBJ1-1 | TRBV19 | CASTGTVGGTEAFF | TGTGCCAGTACCGGGACGGTGGGAGGAACTGAAGCTTTCTTT
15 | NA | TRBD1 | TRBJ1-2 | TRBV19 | CASIGTGGAGYGYTF | TGTGCCAGTATAGGGACAGGGGGCGCCGGCTATGGCTACACCTTC
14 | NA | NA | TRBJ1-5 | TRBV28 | CASRGTGSNQPQHF | TGTGCCAGCAGAGGAACAGGGAGCAATCAGCCCCAGCATTTT
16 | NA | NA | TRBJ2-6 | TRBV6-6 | CASSYRLGSGANVLTF | TGTGCCAGCAGTTACAGATTGGGCTCTGGGGCCAACGTCCTGACTTTC
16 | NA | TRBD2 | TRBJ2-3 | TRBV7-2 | CASSSPSGGITDTQYF | TGTGCCAGCAGCTCCCCTAGCGGGGGGATCACAGATACGCAGTATTTT
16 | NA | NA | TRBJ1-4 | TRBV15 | CATSRSPGAVGEKLFF | TGTGCCACCAGCAGATCCCCCGGGGCAGTAGGGGAAAAACTGTTTTTT
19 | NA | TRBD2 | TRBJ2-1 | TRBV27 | CASSPRASGHSGRAGEQFF | TGTGCCAGCAGTCCCCGGGCGTCTGGACATAGCGGGAGGGCCGGTGAGCAGTTCTTC
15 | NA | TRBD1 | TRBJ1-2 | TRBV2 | CASSVGQGANYGYTF | TGTGCCAGCAGTGTCGGACAGGGAGCTAACTATGGCTACACCTTC
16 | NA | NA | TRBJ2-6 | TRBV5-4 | CASSLRSLSGANVLTF | TGTGCCAGCAGCTTACGGAGCCTCTCTGGGGCCAACGTCCTGACTTTC
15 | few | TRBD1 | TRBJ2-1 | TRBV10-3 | CAIRESGGAGNEQFF | TGTGCCATCAGGGAATCAGGGGGCGCTGGGAATGAGCAGTTCTTC
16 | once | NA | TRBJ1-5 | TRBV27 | CASRVDSLSSNQPQHF | TGTGCCAGCAGGGTCGACAGCCTTTCTAGCAATCAGCCCCAGCATTTT
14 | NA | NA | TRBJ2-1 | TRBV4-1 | CASSQPGPGNEQFF | TGCGCCAGCAGCCAACCGGGACCGGGAAATGAGCAGTTCTTC
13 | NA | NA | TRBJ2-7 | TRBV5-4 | CASSLGTVDEQYF | TGTGCCAGCAGCTTGGGGACAGTAGACGAGCAGTACTTC
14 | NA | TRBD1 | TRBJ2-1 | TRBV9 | CASSVAGQGSEQFF | TGTGCCAGCAGCGTAGCGGGACAGGGAAGTGAGCAGTTCTTC
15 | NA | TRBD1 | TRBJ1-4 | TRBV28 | CASSTNRGLGEKLFF | TGTGCCAGCTCTACAAACAGGGGGCTCGGTGAAAAACTGTTTTTT
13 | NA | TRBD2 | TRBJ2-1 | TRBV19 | CASSTTSLGEQFF | TGTGCCAGTAGTACGACTAGCTTAGGTGAGCAGTTCTTC
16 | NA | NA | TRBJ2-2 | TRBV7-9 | CASSLSSLANTGELFF | TGTGCCAGCAGCTTAAGCTCACTCGCGAACACCGGGGAGCTGTTTTTT
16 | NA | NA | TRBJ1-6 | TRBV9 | CASSVGGGGERAPLHF | TGTGCCAGCAGCGTAGGGGGTGGGGGTGAAAGGGCACCCCTCCACTTT
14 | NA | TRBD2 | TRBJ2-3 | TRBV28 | CASRLAGPTDTQYF | TGTGCCAGCAGACTAGCGGGACCCACAGATACGCAGTATTTT
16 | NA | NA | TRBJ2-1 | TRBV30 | CAWSLPPPRTDNEQFF | TGTGCCTGGAGCCTACCCCCCCCGCGAACCGACAATGAGCAGTTCTTC
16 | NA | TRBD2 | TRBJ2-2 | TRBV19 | CASTPGVAGVTGELFF | TGTGCCAGTACCCCCGGGGTAGCGGGGGTTACCGGGGAGCTGTTTTTT
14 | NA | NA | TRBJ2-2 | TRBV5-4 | CASSREPNTGELFF | TGTGCCAGCAGCCGTGAGCCGAACACCGGGGAGCTGTTTTTT
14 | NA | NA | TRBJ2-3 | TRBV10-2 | CASSESGSQDTQYF | TGCGCCAGCAGTGAGTCAGGCAGTCAAGATACGCAGTATTTT
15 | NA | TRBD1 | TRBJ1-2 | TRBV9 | CASSAQSGTGYGYTF | TGTGCCAGCAGCGCGCAGTCCGGGACAGGATATGGCTACACCTTC
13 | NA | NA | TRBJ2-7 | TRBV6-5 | CASSYSTSYEQYF | TGTGCCAGCAGTTACTCGACCAGCTACGAGCAGTACTTC
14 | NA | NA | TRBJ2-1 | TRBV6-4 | CASSQLQTGPEQFF | TGTGCCAGCAGTCAATTACAAACAGGGCCTGAGCAGTTCTTC
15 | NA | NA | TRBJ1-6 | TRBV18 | CASSPRTVNNSPLHF | TGTGCCAGCTCACCACGGACAGTGAATAATTCACCCCTCCACTTT
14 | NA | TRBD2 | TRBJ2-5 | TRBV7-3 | CASSSGLAGETQYF | TGTGCCAGCAGCTCCGGACTAGCGGGAGAGACCCAGTACTTC
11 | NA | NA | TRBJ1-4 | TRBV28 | CASSIGRLVFF | TGTGCCAGCAGTATAGGACGGCTGGTGTTTTTT
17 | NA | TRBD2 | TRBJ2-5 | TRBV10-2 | CASSVHPSSGGQETQYF | TGCGCCAGCAGTGTTCACCCCTCTAGCGGGGGTCAAGAGACCCAGTACTTC
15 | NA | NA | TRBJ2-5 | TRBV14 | CASSHQPMGQETQYF | TGTGCCAGCAGCCATCAACCTATGGGCCAAGAGACCCAGTACTTC
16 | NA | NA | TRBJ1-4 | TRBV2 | CASSADRIATNEKLFF | TGTGCCAGCAGTGCCGACAGGATTGCAACTAATGAAAAACTGTTTTTT
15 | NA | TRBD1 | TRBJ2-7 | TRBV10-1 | CASSVGGTGVYEQYF | TGCGCCAGCAGTGTTGGTGGGACAGGGGTCTACGAGCAGTACTTC
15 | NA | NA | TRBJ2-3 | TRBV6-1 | CASRPGLYSTDTQYF | TGTGCCAGCCGCCCAGGCTTGTATAGCACAGATACGCAGTATTTT